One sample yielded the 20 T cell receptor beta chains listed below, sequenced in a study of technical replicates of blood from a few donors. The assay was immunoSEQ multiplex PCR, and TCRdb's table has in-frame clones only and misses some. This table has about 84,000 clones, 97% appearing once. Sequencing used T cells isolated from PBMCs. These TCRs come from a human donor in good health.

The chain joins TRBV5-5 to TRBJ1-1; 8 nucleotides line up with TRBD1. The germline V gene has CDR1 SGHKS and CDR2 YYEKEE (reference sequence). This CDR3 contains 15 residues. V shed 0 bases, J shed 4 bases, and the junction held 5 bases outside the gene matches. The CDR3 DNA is TGTGCCAGCAGCTTGGGCCAGGGGGCGGGCACTGAAGCTTTCTTT. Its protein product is CASSLGQGAGTEAFF.

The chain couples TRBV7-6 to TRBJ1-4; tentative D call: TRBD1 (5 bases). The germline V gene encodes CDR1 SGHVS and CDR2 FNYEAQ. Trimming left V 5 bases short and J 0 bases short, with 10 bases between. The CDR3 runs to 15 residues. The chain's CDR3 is CASSINRPTNEKLFF. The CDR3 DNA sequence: TGTGCCAGCAGCATAAACAGGCCAACTAATGAAAAACTGTTTTTT.

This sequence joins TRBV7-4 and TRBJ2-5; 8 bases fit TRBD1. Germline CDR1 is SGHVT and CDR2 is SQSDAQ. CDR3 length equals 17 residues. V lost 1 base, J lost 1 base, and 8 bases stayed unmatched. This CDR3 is CASSLGLRGPPQETQYF. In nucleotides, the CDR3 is TGTGCCAGCAGCTTAGGGCTCAGGGGGCCCCCCCAAGAGACCCAGTACTTC.

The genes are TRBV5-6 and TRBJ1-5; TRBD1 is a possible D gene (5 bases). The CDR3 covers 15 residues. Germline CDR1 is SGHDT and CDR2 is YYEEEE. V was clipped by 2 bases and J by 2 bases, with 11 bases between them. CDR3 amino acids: CASSLGEGRNQPQHF. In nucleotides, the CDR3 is TGTGCCAGCAGCTTAGGGGAGGGCCGCAATCAGCCCCAGCATTTT.

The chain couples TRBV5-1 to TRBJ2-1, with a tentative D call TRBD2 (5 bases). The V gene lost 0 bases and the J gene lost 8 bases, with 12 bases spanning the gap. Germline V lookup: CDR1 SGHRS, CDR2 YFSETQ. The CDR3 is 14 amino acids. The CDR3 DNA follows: TGCGCCAGCAGCTTGGCCTTTAGCGTCGATGAGCAGTTCTTC. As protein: CASSLAFSVDEQFF.

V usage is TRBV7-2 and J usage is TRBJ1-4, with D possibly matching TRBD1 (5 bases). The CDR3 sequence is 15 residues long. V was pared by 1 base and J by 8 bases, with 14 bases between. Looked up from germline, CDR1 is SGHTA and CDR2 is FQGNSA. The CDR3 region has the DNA TGTGCCAGCAGCTTAGTTTCGAGGGGAGGGGAAAAACTGTTTTTT. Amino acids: CASSLVSRGGEKLFF.

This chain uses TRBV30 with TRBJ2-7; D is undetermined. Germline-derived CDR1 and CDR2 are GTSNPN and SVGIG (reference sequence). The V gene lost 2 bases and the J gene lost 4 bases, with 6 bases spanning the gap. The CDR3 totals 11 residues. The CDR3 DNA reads TGTGCCTGGAGTACACTATACGAGCAGTACTTC. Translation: CAWSTLYEQYF.

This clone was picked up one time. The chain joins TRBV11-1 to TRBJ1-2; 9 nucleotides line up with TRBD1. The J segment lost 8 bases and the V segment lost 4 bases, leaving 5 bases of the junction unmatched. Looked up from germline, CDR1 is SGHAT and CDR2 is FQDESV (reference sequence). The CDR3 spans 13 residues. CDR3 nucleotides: TGTGCCAGCAGCTCCTGGACAGGGGTGGGCTACACCTTC. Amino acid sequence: CASSSWTGVGYTF.

Here the CDR3 DNA reads TGTGCCAGAGGCCGGGAGGCGGGGGGTGAGCAGTTCTTC. It is translated as CARGREAGGEQFF. The chain uses TRBV2 and TRBJ2-1; 8 bases are shared with TRBD2. The trim removed 9 bases at V and 9 bases at J, leaving 10 bases unmatched. CDR3 length: 13 amino acids. In germline, CDR1 is SNHLY, CDR2 FYNNEI.

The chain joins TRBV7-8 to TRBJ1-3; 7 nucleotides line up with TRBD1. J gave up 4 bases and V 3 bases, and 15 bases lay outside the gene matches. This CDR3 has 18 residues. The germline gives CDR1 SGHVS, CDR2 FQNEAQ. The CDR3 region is CASSFSGTVLVGGNTIYF. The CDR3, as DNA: TGTGCCAGCAGCTTCTCCGGGACAGTTCTCGTCGGCGGAAACACCATATATTTT.

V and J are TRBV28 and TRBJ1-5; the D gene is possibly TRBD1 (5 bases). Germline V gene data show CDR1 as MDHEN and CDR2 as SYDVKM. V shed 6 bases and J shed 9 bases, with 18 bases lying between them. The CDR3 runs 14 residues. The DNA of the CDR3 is TGTGCCAGCAGCCGGGGGGAGGGAGTGGTGCCCCAGCATTTT. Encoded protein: CASSRGEGVVPQHF.

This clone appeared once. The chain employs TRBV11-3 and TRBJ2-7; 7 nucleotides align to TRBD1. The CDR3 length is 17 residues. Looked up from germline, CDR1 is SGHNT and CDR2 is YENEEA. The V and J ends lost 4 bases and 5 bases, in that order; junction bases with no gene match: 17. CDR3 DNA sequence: TGTGCCAGCAGCTGGGCCCAGGTAGGGGGCGCCGACCACGAGCAGTACTTC. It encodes CASSWAQVGGADHEQYF.

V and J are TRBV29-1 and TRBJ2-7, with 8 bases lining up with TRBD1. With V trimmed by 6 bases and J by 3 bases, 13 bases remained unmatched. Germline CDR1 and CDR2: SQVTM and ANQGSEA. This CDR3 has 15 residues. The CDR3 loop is CSVDLSPGQGYEQYF. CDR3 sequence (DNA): TGCAGCGTCGACCTCAGCCCCGGACAGGGCTACGAGCAGTACTTC.

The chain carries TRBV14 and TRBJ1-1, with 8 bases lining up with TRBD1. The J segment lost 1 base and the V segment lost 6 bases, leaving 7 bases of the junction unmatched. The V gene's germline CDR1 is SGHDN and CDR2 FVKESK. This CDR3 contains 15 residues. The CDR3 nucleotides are TGTGCCAGCAGAATCACCGGGACAGGGAACACTGAAGCTTTCTTT. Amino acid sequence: CASRITGTGNTEAFF.

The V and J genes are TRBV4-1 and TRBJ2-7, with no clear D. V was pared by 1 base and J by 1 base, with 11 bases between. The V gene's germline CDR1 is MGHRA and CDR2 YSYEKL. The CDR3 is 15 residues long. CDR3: CASSQVVRGSYEQYF. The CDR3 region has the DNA TGCGCCAGCAGCCAAGTCGTGCGAGGTTCCTACGAGCAGTACTTC.

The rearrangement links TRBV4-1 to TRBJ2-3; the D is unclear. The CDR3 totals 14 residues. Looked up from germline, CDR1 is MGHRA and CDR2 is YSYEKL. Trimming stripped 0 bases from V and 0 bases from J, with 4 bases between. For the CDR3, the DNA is TGCGCCAGCAGCCAAGAAGAGAGCACAGATACGCAGTATTTT. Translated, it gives CASSQEESTDTQYF.

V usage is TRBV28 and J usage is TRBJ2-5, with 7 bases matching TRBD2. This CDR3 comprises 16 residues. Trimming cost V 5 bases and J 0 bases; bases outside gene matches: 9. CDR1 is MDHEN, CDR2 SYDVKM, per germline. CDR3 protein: CASSQRAGPYQETQYF. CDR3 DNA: TGTGCCAGCAGTCAGAGAGCGGGACCGTACCAAGAGACCCAGTACTTC.

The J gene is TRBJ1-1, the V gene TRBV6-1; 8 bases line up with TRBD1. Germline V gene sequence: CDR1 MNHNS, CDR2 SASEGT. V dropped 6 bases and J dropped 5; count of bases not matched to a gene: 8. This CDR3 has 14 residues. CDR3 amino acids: CASRDGQGFTEAFF. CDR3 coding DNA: TGTGCCAGCAGGGATGGACAGGGTTTTACTGAAGCTTTCTTT.

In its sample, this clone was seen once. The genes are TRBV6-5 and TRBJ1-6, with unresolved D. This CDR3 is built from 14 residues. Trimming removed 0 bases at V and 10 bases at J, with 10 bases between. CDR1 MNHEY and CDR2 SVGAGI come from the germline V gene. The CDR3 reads CASSYSVQTSPLHF. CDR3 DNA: TGTGCCAGCAGTTACTCCGTACAGACCTCACCCCTCCACTTT.

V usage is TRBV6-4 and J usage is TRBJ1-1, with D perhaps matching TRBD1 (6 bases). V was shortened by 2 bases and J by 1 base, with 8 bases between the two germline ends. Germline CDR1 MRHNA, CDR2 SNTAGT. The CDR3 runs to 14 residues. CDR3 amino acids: CASSDATGNTEAFF. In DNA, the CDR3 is TGTGCCAGCAGTGACGCGACAGGGAACACTGAAGCTTTCTTT.